This is a list of T cell receptor beta chains from one sample in a study of blood T cell repertoires in COVID-19. The repertoire was sequenced with immunoSEQ multiplex PCR; TCRdb's copy has only in-frame clones and lacks some. The sample gives more than 250,000 clones, around 86% of which show up once; 1% is in the top ten. The sample comprised peripheral blood. These receptors came from a man in his fifties or sixties with active or convalescent COVID-19. The CDR3 runs from the conserved cysteine through the conserved F or W. Each record gives: J gene, D gene, V gene, CDR3 protein. A D gene is named only where the DNA matches it firmly.

J gene: TRBJ2-3; D gene: TRBD1; V gene: TRBV27; CDR3 protein: CASSSPGQVGDTQYF
J gene: TRBJ1-2; D gene: TRBD1; V gene: TRBV2; CDR3 protein: CASSEATGVSGYTF
J gene: TRBJ2-3; D gene: -; V gene: TRBV7-9; CDR3 protein: CACRLSDTQYF
J gene: TRBJ2-7; D gene: TRBD2; V gene: TRBV28; CDR3 protein: CASIGTSVYEQYF
J gene: TRBJ2-7; D gene: -; V gene: TRBV28; CDR3 protein: CASVGGFIVEQYF
J gene: TRBJ2-3; D gene: -; V gene: TRBV5-1; CDR3 protein: CASREQGSTDTQYF
J gene: TRBJ2-2; D gene: TRBD1; V gene: TRBV5-1; CDR3 protein: CASNMDRGGTGELFF
J gene: TRBJ1-1; D gene: -; V gene: TRBV19; CDR3 protein: CASRQEGEAFF
J gene: TRBJ1-5; D gene: -; V gene: TRBV7-9; CDR3 protein: CASSFTSNQPQHF
J gene: TRBJ2-7; D gene: TRBD1; V gene: TRBV29-1; CDR3 protein: CSVDPGQGTHEQYF
J gene: TRBJ2-3; D gene: TRBD2; V gene: TRBV5-4; CDR3 protein: CASSKGTSGYRDTQYF
J gene: TRBJ2-2; D gene: TRBD2; V gene: TRBV4-1; CDR3 protein: CASSQDLSGGVNTGELFF
J gene: TRBJ2-1; D gene: -; V gene: TRBV7-2; CDR3 protein: CASSLVWGVAYNEQFF
J gene: TRBJ2-3; D gene: -; V gene: TRBV9; CDR3 protein: CASSAQGIPDTQYF
J gene: TRBJ1-4; D gene: -; V gene: TRBV7-9; CDR3 protein: CASSLARTQATNEKLFF
J gene: TRBJ2-1; D gene: -; V gene: TRBV7-3; CDR3 protein: CASSPRLVDEQFF
J gene: TRBJ2-1; D gene: -; V gene: TRBV5-1; CDR3 protein: CASTLGNPWGDEQFF
J gene: TRBJ1-1; D gene: -; V gene: TRBV12-3/TRBV12-4; CDR3 protein: CASSLSQGAFF
J gene: TRBJ2-2; D gene: TRBD1; V gene: TRBV27; CDR3 protein: CASSPGQGATGELFF
J gene: TRBJ1-4; D gene: -; V gene: TRBV27; CDR3 protein: CASGLDSLNEKLFF
J gene: TRBJ1-5; D gene: -; V gene: TRBV15; CDR3 protein: CATSRAAGYQPQHF
J gene: TRBJ2-5; D gene: -; V gene: TRBV9; CDR3 protein: CASSAGVQETQYF
J gene: TRBJ1-6; D gene: TRBD1; V gene: TRBV2; CDR3 protein: CASTIGQGSQSPLHF
J gene: TRBJ2-1; D gene: TRBD1; V gene: TRBV2; CDR3 protein: CASGLDRGSYNEQFF
J gene: TRBJ1-5; D gene: TRBD1; V gene: TRBV19; CDR3 protein: CASRNLQGVLADQPQHF
J gene: TRBJ1-6; D gene: TRBD1; V gene: TRBV6-5; CDR3 protein: CASTSGTGLNSPLHF
J gene: TRBJ2-5; D gene: -; V gene: TRBV18; CDR3 protein: CASLREQGGNQETQYF
J gene: TRBJ2-2; D gene: TRBD2; V gene: TRBV4-2; CDR3 protein: CASSPRTSGYDGELFF
J gene: TRBJ2-7; D gene: -; V gene: TRBV6-5; CDR3 protein: CASNVGSRGTYEQYF
J gene: TRBJ2-3; D gene: -; V gene: TRBV2; CDR3 protein: CASNWRGSTDTQYF
J gene: TRBJ1-4; D gene: TRBD1; V gene: TRBV18; CDR3 protein: CASSPGTARNEKLFF
J gene: TRBJ1-1; D gene: TRBD1; V gene: TRBV28; CDR3 protein: CASSRYRGTEAFF
J gene: TRBJ2-2; D gene: TRBD2; V gene: TRBV3-1/TRBV3-2; CDR3 protein: CASSQGDYHSTGELFF
J gene: TRBJ1-1; D gene: -; V gene: TRBV5-1; CDR3 protein: CASSFPTGTGTEAFF
J gene: TRBJ1-3; D gene: TRBD1; V gene: TRBV29-1; CDR3 protein: CSVANDRDGNTIYF
J gene: TRBJ1-3; D gene: TRBD1; V gene: TRBV9; CDR3 protein: CASSPVQGAAGNTIYF
J gene: TRBJ2-3; D gene: -; V gene: TRBV7-6; CDR3 protein: CASSLAGIYTDTQYF
J gene: TRBJ2-2; D gene: -; V gene: TRBV11-2; CDR3 protein: CASSLSENMELFF
J gene: TRBJ1-1; D gene: -; V gene: TRBV30; CDR3 protein: CAWSAGADTEAFF
J gene: TRBJ2-3; D gene: -; V gene: TRBV19; CDR3 protein: CASSPEGVRQYF
J gene: TRBJ2-5; D gene: -; V gene: TRBV7-9; CDR3 protein: CASSLGGIGETQYF
J gene: TRBJ2-7; D gene: -; V gene: TRBV27; CDR3 protein: CASSLSVPTSSYEQYF
J gene: TRBJ2-2; D gene: -; V gene: TRBV27; CDR3 protein: CASSPGTRRGTGELFF